This T cell receptor (beta chain) is from a study of cytomegalovirus exposure and HLA in healthy donors. The overall study: Findings of an earlier analysis included some 120 million unique TCR beta sequences from roughly 180 million T cells.

The PCR contained 60 Vbeta and 13 Jbeta primers. Method: immunoSEQ multiplex PCR; TCRdb's copy keeps in-frame clones and lacks some. The table shows roughly 180,000 clones, with about 75% occurring only once. The CDR3 runs 13 residues. Germline V gene sequence: CDR1 SGHTA, CDR2 FQGTGA. Trimming removed 3 bases from V and 8 bases from J, with 11 bases in between. The donors comprised healthy bone marrow donors. This rearrangement joins TRBV7-3 to TRBJ2-1, with D possibly being TRBD2 (5 bases). Sequences were obtained from PBMCs. This receptor was identified in a female donor in good health and CMV-seronegative. This CDR3 is CASSLGVGDEQFF. The CDR3 DNA follows: TGTGCCAGCAGCTTGGGAGTGGGTGATGAGCAGTTCTTC.